This TCR beta chain was found in a study of Graves' ophthalmopathy and Graves' hyperthyroidism. Points from the study as a whole: With a specificity of just over 72% and a sensitivity of about 70%, the model predicted ophthalmopathy progression. Blood shared most expanded thyroid clonotypes above 0.001 frequency.

This clonotype has ten or more counts. Its specificity is not known. Transcripts of RNA were the source for amplifying TCR beta CDR3 regions. HTBI primers primed a first-round RT-PCR, and a second-round multiplex PCR followed. TCRdb passed the multiplex PCR reads through MiXCR, listing each CDR3 protein once. The sample gives a few hundred thousand distinct CDR3 sequences, roughly a sixth of which show up once; more than 9% is in the top ten. In this cohort, patients with other autoimmune diseases, uncontrolled infections, pregnancy or lactation were excluded. Germline loops: CDR1 SQVTM, CDR2 ANQGSEA. The CDR3 consists of 16 residues. V was clipped by 0 bases and J by 0 bases, with 12 bases between them.

The sequenced material came from peripheral blood. This TCR was recovered from an adult man with Graves' ophthalmopathy. The chain uses TRBV29-1 and TRBJ1-3; no clear D. The CDR3 spells CSVEERTVRSGNTIYF. CDR3 bases: TGCAGCGTTGAAGAACGGACGGTTCGCTCTGGAAACACCATATATTTT.